This T cell receptor (beta chain) was captured in a study of shared T cell receptors in the human thymus. TCRdb keeps only in-frame clones here, not all; method: immunoSEQ multiplex PCR. The sample has hundreds of thousands of clones; about 84% are singletons. V shed 2 bases and J shed 5 bases, with 12 bases lying between them. Per the germline V gene, CDR1 is MGHRA and CDR2 is YSYEKL. The CDR3 has 15 amino acids. The same data also contributed to another study, on human thymus T cells. That study reports: Corrective heart surgery yielded the resections from which the thymus tissue came.

The source of this sequence is a boy less than two years old with a congenital heart defect. Sequenced: thymocytes. The chain recombines TRBV4-1 with TRBJ1-4; D might be TRBD1 (6 bases). The CDR3: CASSQKVGTNEKLFF. CDR3 nucleotide sequence: TGCGCCAGCAGCCAAAAAGTCGGGACAAATGAAAAACTGTTTTTT.